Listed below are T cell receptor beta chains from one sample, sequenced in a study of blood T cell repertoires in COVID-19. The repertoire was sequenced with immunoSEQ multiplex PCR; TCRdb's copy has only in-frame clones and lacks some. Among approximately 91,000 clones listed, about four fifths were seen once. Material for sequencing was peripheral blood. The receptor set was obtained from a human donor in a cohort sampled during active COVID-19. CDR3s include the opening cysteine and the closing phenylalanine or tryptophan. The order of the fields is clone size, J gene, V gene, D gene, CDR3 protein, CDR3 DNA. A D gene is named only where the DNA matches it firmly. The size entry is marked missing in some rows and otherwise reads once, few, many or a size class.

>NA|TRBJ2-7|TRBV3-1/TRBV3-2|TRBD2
CASSQEGTRKYF
TGTGCCAGCAGCCAAGAAGGGACTAGGAAGTACTTC
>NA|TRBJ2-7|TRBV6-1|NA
CASSESPVYEQYF
TGTGCCAGCAGTGAGAGTCCCGTCTACGAGCAGTACTTC
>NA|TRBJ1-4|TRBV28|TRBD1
CASRENRGGYEKLFF
TGTGCCAGCAGGGAAAACAGGGGGGGGTATGAAAAACTGTTTTTT
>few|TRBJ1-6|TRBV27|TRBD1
CASSGRQGIHNSPLHF
TGTGCCAGCAGTGGGCGACAGGGGATCCATAATTCACCCCTCCACTTT
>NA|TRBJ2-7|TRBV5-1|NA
CASSFFGRTHEQYF
TGCGCCAGCAGCTTTTTTGGGAGGACCCACGAGCAGTACTTC
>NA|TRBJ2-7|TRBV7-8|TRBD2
CVSSIWGLAGVGEQYF
TGTGTCAGCAGCATATGGGGACTAGCGGGAGTAGGGGAGCAGTACTTC
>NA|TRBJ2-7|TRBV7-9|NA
CASSLALGRVGEQYF
TGTGCCAGCAGCTTAGCCCTGGGCAGGGTAGGAGAGCAGTACTTC
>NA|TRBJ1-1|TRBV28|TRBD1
CASSFQGAAFF
TGTGCCAGCAGTTTTCAGGGGGCAGCTTTCTTT
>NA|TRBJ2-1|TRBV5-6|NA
CASSRRATSYNEQFF
TGTGCCAGCAGCCGCAGGGCCACCTCCTACAATGAGCAGTTCTTC
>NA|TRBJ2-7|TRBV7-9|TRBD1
CASSRWDRGSYEQYF
TGTGCCAGCAGCCGTTGGGACAGGGGCTCCTACGAGCAGTACTTC
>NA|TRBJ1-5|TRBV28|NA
CASRPGVRGRQPQHF
TGTGCCAGCAGACCAGGGGTGAGGGGCCGGCAGCCCCAGCATTTT
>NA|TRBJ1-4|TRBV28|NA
CASTWAVGEKLFF
TGTGCCAGCACGTGGGCCGTCGGTGAAAAACTGTTTTTT
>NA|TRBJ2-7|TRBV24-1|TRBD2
CATREGTSGRSYEQYF
TGTGCCACCAGGGAGGGGACTAGCGGGAGATCCTACGAGCAGTACTTC
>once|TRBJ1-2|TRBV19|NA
CASSTYAGGWGGYTF
TGTGCCAGTAGTACCTACGCCGGGGGGTGGGGCGGCTACACCTTC
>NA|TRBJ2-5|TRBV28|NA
CASREGQGVKETQYF
TGTGCCAGCAGGGAGGGGCAGGGGGTTAAAGAGACCCAGTACTTC
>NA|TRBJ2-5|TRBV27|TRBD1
CASSFGTGAGQETQYF
TGTGCCAGCAGTTTCGGGACAGGAGCCGGACAAGAGACCCAGTACTTC
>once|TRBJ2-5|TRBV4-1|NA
CASSQGGSAETQYF
TGCGCCAGCAGCCAAGGAGGGTCCGCCGAGACCCAGTACTTC
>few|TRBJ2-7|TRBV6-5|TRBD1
CASRLGTGSWEQYF
TGTGCCAGCAGGCTTGGGACAGGGTCATGGGAGCAGTACTTC
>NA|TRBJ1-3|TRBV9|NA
CASTAGSSPGNTIYF
TGTGCCAGCACCGCAGGAAGTTCTCCTGGAAACACCATATATTTT
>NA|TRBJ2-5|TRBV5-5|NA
CASSLRLGRTMQTQYF
TGTGCCAGCAGCTTGAGGTTAGGGCGGACAATGCAGACCCAGTACTTC
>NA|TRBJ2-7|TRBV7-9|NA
CASSSPPGNSYEQYF
TGTGCCAGCAGCTCCCCACCGGGAAACTCTTACGAGCAGTACTTC
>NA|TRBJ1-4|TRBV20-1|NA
CSASWGVVQGREKLFF
TGCAGTGCTAGTTGGGGGGTGGTTCAGGGCCGCGAAAAACTGTTTTTT
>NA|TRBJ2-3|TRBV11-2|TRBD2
CASSIGWGLAGVAQYF
TGTGCCAGCAGCATAGGCTGGGGACTAGCGGGAGTGGCGCAGTATTTT
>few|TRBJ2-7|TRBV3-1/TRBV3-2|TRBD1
CASSPRYRGNEQYF
TGTGCCAGCAGCCCGCGGTACAGGGGGAACGAGCAGTACTTC
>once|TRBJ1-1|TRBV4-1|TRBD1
CASSLHGQGGTEAFF
TGCGCCAGCAGCCTCCATGGACAGGGTGGGACTGAAGCTTTCTTT
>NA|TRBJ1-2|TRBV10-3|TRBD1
CAINEGQGGHGYTF
TGTGCCATCAACGAGGGACAGGGAGGACATGGCTACACCTTC
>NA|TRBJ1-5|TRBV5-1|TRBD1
CASSLGAGGRNQPQHF
TGCGCCAGCAGCTTGGGGGCAGGGGGGAGGAATCAGCCCCAGCATTTT
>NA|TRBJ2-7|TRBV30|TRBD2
CAWGSGSEPYEQYF
TGTGCCTGGGGTAGCGGGAGCGAACCCTACGAGCAGTACTTC
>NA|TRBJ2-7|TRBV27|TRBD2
CASSLQTSGRNEQYF
TGTGCCAGCAGTTTACAGACTAGCGGGAGAAACGAGCAGTACTTC
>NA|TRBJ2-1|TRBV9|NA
CASSVDGRPYNEQFF
TGTGCCAGCAGCGTAGACGGGAGACCCTACAATGAGCAGTTCTTC
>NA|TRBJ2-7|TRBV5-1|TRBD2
CASSPGTSGRGSSYEQYF
TGCGCCAGCAGCCCTGGGACTAGCGGGAGGGGAAGCTCCTACGAGCAGTACTTC
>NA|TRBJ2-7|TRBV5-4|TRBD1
CASRYGQATGEQYF
TGTGCCAGCAGATACGGACAGGCAACCGGAGAGCAGTACTTC
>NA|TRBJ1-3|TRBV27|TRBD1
CASPRVETGTQSSGNTIYF
TGTGCCAGCCCCCGGGTAGAGACAGGGACTCAGAGCTCTGGAAACACCATATATTTT
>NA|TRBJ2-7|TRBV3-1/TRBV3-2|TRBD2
CASSPDSGRLIYEQYF
TGTGCCAGCAGCCCTGACAGCGGGAGACTAATCTACGAGCAGTACTTC
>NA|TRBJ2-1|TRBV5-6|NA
CASSLVLAPNEQFF
TGTGCCAGCAGCTTGGTCCTAGCTCCCAATGAGCAGTTCTTC
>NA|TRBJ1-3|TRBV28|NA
CASSFPSITGNTIYF
TGTGCCAGCAGTTTCCCGTCTATCACTGGAAACACCATATATTTT
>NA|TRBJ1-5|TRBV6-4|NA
CASSPQGMGQPQHF
TGTGCCAGCAGCCCGCAGGGGATGGGTCAGCCCCAGCATTTT
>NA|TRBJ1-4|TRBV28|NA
CASSPPGEGEKLFF
TGTGCCAGCAGTCCCCCGGGGGAGGGTGAAAAACTGTTTTTT
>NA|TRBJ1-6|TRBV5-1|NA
CASSKDGGNSPLHF
TGCGCCAGCAGCAAAGACGGAGGGAATTCACCCCTCCACTTT
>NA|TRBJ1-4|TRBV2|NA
CASSELGRREKLFF
TGTGCCAGCAGTGAACTGGGGAGGCGTGAAAAACTGTTTTTT
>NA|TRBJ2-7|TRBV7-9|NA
CASSPAGIDEQYF
TGTGCCAGCAGCCCCGCAGGGATCGACGAGCAGTACTTC
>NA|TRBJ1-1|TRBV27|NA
CASSLSPGPKAFF
TGTGCCAGCAGTTTATCGCCAGGGCCAAAAGCTTTCTTT
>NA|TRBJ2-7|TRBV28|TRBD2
CASSPLGLAGPRSYEQYF
TGTGCCAGCAGTCCCCTCGGACTAGCGGGGCCCCGCTCCTACGAGCAGTACTTC
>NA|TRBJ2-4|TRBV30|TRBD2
CACRPRTSGAKNIQYF
TGTGCCTGCCGCCCCCGGACTAGCGGAGCCAAAAACATTCAGTACTTC
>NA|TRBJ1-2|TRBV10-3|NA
CAISVGTLNGYTF
TGTGCCATCAGTGTGGGGACACTTAATGGCTACACCTTC
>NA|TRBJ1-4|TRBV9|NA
CASSVELPTNEKLFF
TGTGCCAGCAGCGTAGAACTTCCAACTAATGAAAAACTGTTTTTT
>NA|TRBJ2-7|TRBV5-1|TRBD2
CASSSGLAGYEQYF
TGCGCCAGCAGCTCGGGACTAGCGGGTTACGAGCAGTACTTC
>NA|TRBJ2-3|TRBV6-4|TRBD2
CASSRGLAGGTDTQYF
TGTGCCAGCAGCCGCGGACTAGCGGGAGGGACAGATACGCAGTATTTT
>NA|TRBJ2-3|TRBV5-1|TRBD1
CASSKGTGNWRDTDTQYF
TGCGCCAGCAGCAAAGGGACAGGGAATTGGAGGGACACAGATACGCAGTATTTT
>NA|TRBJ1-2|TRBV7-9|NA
CASSLAAGGHGYTF
TGTGCCAGCAGCTTAGCGGCTGGGGGCCATGGCTACACCTTC
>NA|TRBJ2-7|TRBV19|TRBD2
CASRTSGSFGSYEQYF
TGTGCCAGTAGAACTAGCGGGAGCTTCGGGTCCTACGAGCAGTACTTC
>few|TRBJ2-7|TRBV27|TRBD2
CASRPAGQGTPGTSGRWEQYF
TGTGCCAGCCGCCCTGCGGGACAGGGGACACCCGGGACTAGCGGGAGATGGGAGCAGTACTTC
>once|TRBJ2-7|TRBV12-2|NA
CASRFPGLASSYEQYF
TGTGCAAGTCGATTCCCGGGACTAGCGAGCTCCTACGAGCAGTACTTC
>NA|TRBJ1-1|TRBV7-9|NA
CASSRLQNTEAFF
TGTGCCAGCAGCCGATTACAGAACACTGAAGCTTTCTTT
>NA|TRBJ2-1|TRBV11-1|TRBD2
CATKKGLAGNNEQFF
TGTGCCACCAAAAAGGGGCTAGCGGGGAACAATGAGCAGTTCTTC
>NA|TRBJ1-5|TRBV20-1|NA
CSASSPGGRYNQPQHF
TGCAGTGCTAGTTCGCCCGGGGGGCGATACAATCAGCCCCAGCATTTT
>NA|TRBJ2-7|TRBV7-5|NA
CVRSRNLGRACEQYF
TGTGTCAGAAGCCGAAACCTCGGGAGAGCCTGCGAGCAGTACTTC
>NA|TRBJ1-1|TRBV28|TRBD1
CASSRTGLSSNTEAFF
TGTGCCAGCAGTCGGACAGGGCTTTCCTCGAACACTGAAGCTTTCTTT